Given below is one T cell receptor beta chain in context. The data are from a study of blood T cell repertoires in COVID-19. Study at large: Some COVID-19 samples were acute and others convalescent; all came from the United States, Italy and Spain.

V was cut by 3 bases and J by 4 bases, with 11 bases left in between. Germline CDR1 reads LNHDA; CDR2 reads SQIVND (reference sequence). The CDR3 extends over 14 amino acids. Clones were read by immunoSEQ multiplex PCR, and TCRdb kept only the in-frame ones, dropping some. The sample consists of about 210,000 clones, about 87% of them appearing once. Residents of 24 US areas, aged roughly 18 to 89 years, made up the participants. The clonotype was recovered from a man between 18 and 29 years old with acute COVID-19. The chain links TRBV19 to TRBJ2-3, with D unclear. Sequenced: PBMCs or T cells enriched from blood (not recorded which). This chain's CDR3 is CASSMVSTSDTQYF. In DNA form, the CDR3 reads TGTGCCAGTAGTATGGTTTCTACTTCAGATACGCAGTATTTT.